The 31 T cell receptor beta chains listed next were all sequenced from one sample in a study of shared clonotypes between healthy human individuals. Produced via immunoSEQ multiplex PCR; TCRdb's table is partial and in-frame only. This repertoire shows 2 million to 2.5 million clones, about nine tenths found once; its top ten account for around 0.38%. The material sequenced was naive CD4+ T cells from PBMCs. This sample's subset: CD45RA+ positively selected. The source is a man aged 18 to 30 in good health. Some clones in this sample may be carry-over from other donors' samples.

In this sample, this clone turned up a few times. The chain joins TRBV30 to TRBJ1-1; 9 nucleotides align to TRBD1. Germline V gene data show CDR1 as GTSNPN and CDR2 as SVGIG (reference sequence). This CDR3 spans 17 amino acids. Germline trimming cut 0 bases from V and 5 bases from J; bases unmatched to any gene: 13. For the CDR3, the DNA is TGTGCCTGGAGTGTACTTGGGACAGGGAGATTGGGGACTGAAGCTTTCTTT. It translates to CAWSVLGTGRLGTEAFF.

This chain connects TRBV28 to TRBJ1-2; possible D gene TRBD1, 6 bases. The CDR3 runs to 16 residues. The V and J ends lost 2 bases and 4 bases respectively, with 17 bases between them. The V gene's germline CDR1 is MDHEN and CDR2 SYDVKM. CDR3 sequence reads: CASSLRGGARGYGYTF. The CDR3 region has the DNA TGTGCCAGCAGTTTACGAGGGGGGGCGCGGGGCTATGGCTACACCTTC.

This rearrangement joins TRBV19 to TRBJ1-2; D gene unclear. CDR3 length: 11 amino acids. Trimming left V 5 bases short and J 4 bases short, with 5 bases between. CDR1 is LNHDA, CDR2 SQIVND, per germline (reference sequence). The CDR3 DNA reads TGTGCCAGTAGTGGGTTCTATGGCTACACCTTC. Protein sequence: CASSGFYGYTF.

The chain employs TRBV15 and TRBJ2-7; D may be TRBD2 (6 bases). The germline gives CDR1 LNHNV, CDR2 YYDKDF (reference sequence). V lost 0 bases and J lost 4, with 16 bases in between. There are 16 residues in the CDR3. CDR3 sequence: CATSREPGTRPYEQYF. DNA for the CDR3: TGTGCCACCAGCAGAGAACCAGGGACTCGCCCATACGAGCAGTACTTC.

DNA for the CDR3: TGTGCCAGCAGCTACCCGGGACAGATTAATGAAAAACTGTTTTTT. As protein: CASSYPGQINEKLFF. The chain couples TRBV7-9 to TRBJ1-4; 7 positions match TRBD1. V lost 4 bases to trimming and J lost 4 bases; unmatched junction nucleotides: 6. CDR3 length: 15 amino acids. Looked up from germline, CDR1 is SEHNR and CDR2 is FQNEAQ (reference sequence).

The V and J genes are TRBV7-9 and TRBJ2-7; the match to TRBD2 covers 10 bases. CDR1 is SEHNR, CDR2 FQNEAQ, per germline (reference sequence). This CDR3 contains 16 residues. J gave up 0 bases and V 3 bases, and 5 bases lay outside the gene matches. As DNA, the CDR3 is TGTGCCAGCAGCTTGTCGAGCGGGAGGGCCTCCTACGAGCAGTACTTC. This translates into CASSLSSGRASYEQYF.

The rearrangement uses TRBV5-1 and TRBJ2-1, with D unresolved. Germline V gives CDR1 SGHRS, CDR2 YFSETQ. The CDR3 is made up of 14 amino acids. Trimming took 4 bases from V and 2 from J, leaving 10 bases between them. The CDR3 coding sequence is TGCGCCAGCAGCCGCACCGTAACCTACAATGAGCAGTTCTTC. Its protein product is CASSRTVTYNEQFF.

The rearrangement links TRBV2 to TRBJ1-4; 7 bases are shared with TRBD1. Germline CDR1 and CDR2: SNHLY and FYNNEI. The ends lost 5 bases at V and 1 base at J; junction bases unmatched: 4. This CDR3 has 15 residues. The CDR3 loop is CASSQTGVTNEKLFF. The CDR3 DNA sequence: TGTGCCAGCAGTCAAACAGGGGTAACTAATGAAAAACTGTTTTTT.

The chain joins TRBV6-1 to TRBJ2-4, with D uncertain. The CDR3 has 16 amino acids. In germline, CDR1 is MNHNS, CDR2 SASEGT. Between the trimmed V and J ends, which lost 2 bases and 0 bases, there was a span of 11 bases. The CDR3 loop reads CASSERSGLAKNIQYF. CDR3 coding DNA: TGTGCCAGCAGTGAAAGGTCAGGTCTAGCCAAAAACATTCAGTACTTC.

This chain joins TRBV28 and TRBJ2-7; the match to TRBD2 covers 8 bases. This CDR3 comprises 16 residues. V lost 2 bases to trimming and J lost 0 bases; unmatched junction nucleotides: 6. Germline CDR1 is MDHEN and CDR2 is SYDVKM. The CDR3 region is CASSLLTSVSSYEQYF. Here the CDR3 DNA reads TGTGCCAGCAGTTTACTGACTAGCGTCAGCTCCTACGAGCAGTACTTC.

The J gene is TRBJ2-1, the V gene TRBV28; D gene ambiguous. Germline V gives CDR1 MDHEN, CDR2 SYDVKM. The CDR3 runs to 13 residues. V lost 8 bases and J 6 bases, leaving 14 bases between the germline ends. The CDR3 DNA reads as TGTGCCAGCGGCGCCCTAGGACCCAATGAGCAGTTCTTC. Translation: CASGALGPNEQFF.

The chain employs TRBV19 and TRBJ1-5; D may be TRBD1 (5 bases). The CDR3 runs 16 residues. Germline V gene lookup returns CDR1 LNHDA and CDR2 SQIVND (reference sequence). Trimming cost V 3 bases and J 5 bases, with 17 bases left between them. The DNA for the CDR3 is TGTGCCAGTAGTATTTTTGTTAGTCAGGGAGATCAGCCCCAGCATTTT. It codes for CASSIFVSQGDQPQHF.

This sequence joins TRBV12-5 and TRBJ2-2; no reliable D call. The CDR3 length is 16 residues. Germline V lookup: CDR1 LGHNT, CDR2 FRNRAP. The V end lost 0 bases, the J end lost 1 base, and 9 bases lay between the germline ends. CDR3 bases: TGTGCTAGTGGTTTGGTACAATCAGGGAACACCGGGGAGCTGTTTTTT. Its protein is CASGLVQSGNTGELFF.

This chain connects TRBV15 to TRBJ2-1; D may be TRBD2 (5 bases). Germline V lookup: CDR1 LNHNV, CDR2 YYDKDF (reference sequence). CDR3 length: 16 amino acids. V was clipped by 3 bases and J by 4 bases, with 16 bases between them. The CDR3 DNA follows: TGTGCCACCAGCAGGAAGGGAGCTAACCTGTACAATGAGCAGTTCTTC. Its protein product is CATSRKGANLYNEQFF.

The chain has TRBV4-2 and TRBJ2-7; 13 bases are shared with TRBD2. The CDR3 covers 16 residues. Germline CDR1 reads LGHNA; CDR2 reads YNFKEQ. V trimming: 4 bases; J trimming: 2 bases; junction bases outside the gene matches: 5. CDR3 protein: CASSRDGTSGTYEQYF. CDR3 bases: TGTGCCAGCAGCCGGGACGGGACTAGCGGGACCTACGAGCAGTACTTC.

With respect to this clone: The same CDR3 can be traced to other DNA sequences in this sample. The chain combines TRBV19 with TRBJ1-5; TRBD1 aligns across 7 bases. V lost 6 bases and J lost 3; bases outside the gene matches: 5. This CDR3 is built from 14 residues. Germline-derived CDR1 and CDR2 are LNHDA and SQIVND (reference sequence). The CDR3 nucleotides are TGTGCCAGTAGCAAGGACAGGTTCAATCAGCCCCAGCATTTT. This translates into CASSKDRFNQPQHF.

The count of this clone is one. This chain links TRBV9 with TRBJ2-2; D not resolved. The CDR3 consists of 17 residues. Per germline, CDR1 SGDLS and CDR2 YYNGEE. Trimming shortened V by 5 bases and J by 6 bases, and 23 bases separated the two germline ends. The CDR3: CASRDEDRPVGSGELFF. DNA for the CDR3: TGTGCCAGCAGAGACGAAGACCGCCCGGTAGGATCCGGGGAGCTGTTTTTT.

V is TRBV6-5 and J is TRBJ2-7; D unresolved. The germline gives CDR1 MNHEY, CDR2 SVGAGI. V lost 2 bases, J lost 4 bases, and 15 bases lay in between. The CDR3 contains 15 residues. The CDR3: CASSYEGSSSYEQYF. In DNA form, the CDR3 reads TGTGCCAGCAGTTACGAAGGCAGTTCATCTTACGAGCAGTACTTC.

The chain has TRBV2 and TRBJ1-1; TRBD1 matches 8 bases. V was pared by 5 bases and J by 10 bases, with 6 bases of the junction left unmatched. This CDR3 contains 12 residues. CDR1 is SNHLY, CDR2 FYNNEI, per germline. The CDR3 DNA reads as TGTGCCAGCAGTCACAATACAGGGGGAGCTTTCTTT. Translation: CASSHNTGGAFF.

V usage is TRBV25-1 and J usage is TRBJ1-2, with a weak D call TRBD1 (5 bases). V was cut by 2 bases and J by 6 bases, with 13 bases left in between. This CDR3 spans 14 amino acids. The germline CDR1 and CDR2 sequences are MGHDK and SYGVNS. CDR3 nucleotide sequence: TGTGCCAGCAGTGAAAGCAGGGCGATTGATGGCTACACCTTC. Its translation is CASSESRAIDGYTF.

This clone was seen just once. CDR3 loop: CASSSWTLNTEAFF. DNA of the CDR3: TGTGCCAGCAGCTCCTGGACTCTAAACACTGAAGCTTTCTTT. The chain has TRBV5-4 and TRBJ1-1; D not resolved. The germline V and J ends were trimmed by 3 bases and 2 bases, with 11 bases remaining between them. The CDR3 loop spans 14 amino acids. The germline CDR1 and CDR2 sequences are SGHNT and YYREEE (reference sequence).

This sequence joins TRBV4-2 and TRBJ2-1; D uncertain. Trimming cost V 0 bases and J 3 bases, with 3 bases left between them. CDR1 is LGHNA, CDR2 YNFKEQ, per germline. The CDR3 runs to 13 residues. CDR3 loop: CASSQDGYNEQFF. DNA for the CDR3: TGTGCCAGCAGCCAAGACGGCTACAATGAGCAGTTCTTC.

V gene TRBV11-3 combines with J gene TRBJ2-1, with D tentatively TRBD1 or TRBD2 (5 bases each). The ends were cut back, 4 bases at V and 7 bases at J, with 14 bases in the middle. This CDR3 comprises 14 residues. Germline CDR1 and CDR2: SGHNT and YENEEA. CDR3 nucleotide sequence: TGTGCCAGCAGCTCTCGGGATCAGGGAAATGAGCAGTTCTTC. This translates into CASSSRDQGNEQFF.

The V gene is TRBV5-1, the J gene TRBJ2-5; TRBD2 matches at 12 bases. Germline V CDR1 and CDR2: SGHRS, YFSETQ. This CDR3 comprises 16 residues. Trimming cost V 3 bases and J 5 bases; bases outside gene matches: 8. CDR3 sequence reads: CASSSLAGGPEETQYF. For the CDR3, the DNA is TGCGCCAGCAGCTCTCTAGCGGGAGGGCCTGAGGAGACCCAGTACTTC.

The chain combines TRBV19 with TRBJ2-7, with 9 bases that match TRBD1. V was clipped by 7 bases and J by 6 bases; unmatched bases: 13. CDR1 is LNHDA and CDR2 is SQIVND in the germline V gene (reference sequence). The CDR3 sequence is 15 residues long. DNA for the CDR3: TGTGCCAGTACCGAACCGGGACAGGGACGGTCCGAGCAGTACTTC. This codes for CASTEPGQGRSEQYF.

This chain connects TRBV27 to TRBJ2-6; D might be TRBD1 or TRBD2, each matching 5 bases. With 5 bases removed from V and 3 bases from J, the gap between germline ends came to 17 bases. CDR1 and CDR2 (germline): MNHEY, SMNVEV (reference sequence). CDR3 length: 17 amino acids. The CDR3 is CASSPGTGKGGANVLTF. The DNA of the CDR3 is TGTGCCAGCAGTCCTGGGACGGGCAAGGGTGGGGCCAACGTCCTGACTTTC.

V usage is TRBV7-9 and J usage is TRBJ2-7, with D perhaps matching TRBD2 (6 bases). The CDR3 is 14 residues long. Trimming removed 5 bases from V and 0 bases from J, with 11 bases in between. Germline CDR1 and CDR2: SEHNR and FQNEAQ (reference sequence). As DNA, the CDR3 is TGTGCCAGCAGCGCCTTGGGGGGCTCCTACGAGCAGTACTTC. Protein: CASSALGGSYEQYF.

CDR3 amino acids: CASSPTSGSREQYF. CDR3 coding DNA: TGTGCCAGCAGCCCAACTAGCGGGAGTCGCGAGCAGTACTTC. The chain couples TRBV7-3 to TRBJ2-7; 11 bases line up with TRBD2. The trim removed 5 bases at V and 6 bases at J, leaving 6 bases unmatched. Germline V gene data show CDR1 as SGHTA and CDR2 as FQGTGA. This CDR3 has 14 amino acids. Using reference TRBV7-3 and TRBJ2-7 for the parts outside the CDR3, the full variable domain is GAGVSQTPSNKVTEKGKYVELRCDPISGHTALYWYRQSLGQGPEFLIYFQGTGAADDSGLPNDRFFAVRPEGSVSTLKIQRTERGDSAVYLCASSPTSGSREQYFGPGTRLTVT.

This clone was counted a few times. The CDR3 loop is CASSLAVQNTEAFF. The CDR3, as DNA: TGTGCCAGCAGCTTAGCGGTCCAGAACACTGAAGCTTTCTTT. The chain employs TRBV7-8 and TRBJ1-1; D not certain. Germline V gene sequence: CDR1 SGHVS, CDR2 FQNEAQ. Trimming removed 0 bases at V and 1 base at J, with 6 bases between. This CDR3 comprises 14 residues.

The V and J genes are TRBV4-1 and TRBJ1-1; D possibly corresponds to TRBD1 (5 bases). Germline V CDR1 and CDR2: MGHRA, YSYEKL. The CDR3 contains 17 residues. V lost 1 base and J lost 0, with 15 bases in between. In nucleotides, the CDR3 is TGCGCCAGCAGCCAAGTAGAGAGACAGTACCTGAACACTGAAGCTTTCTTT. Translation: CASSQVERQYLNTEAFF.

The chain recombines TRBV27 with TRBJ2-7; TRBD1 or TRBD2 may be the D gene (6 bases each). CDR3 length: 15 amino acids. Germline CDR1 is MNHEY and CDR2 is SMNVEV (reference sequence). Trimming took 5 bases from V and 6 from J, leaving 20 bases between them. CDR3 in DNA: TGTGCCAGCAGTCGGGTAGGGGGGTTGGGTTTCGAGCAGTACTTC. Protein product: CASSRVGGLGFEQYF.